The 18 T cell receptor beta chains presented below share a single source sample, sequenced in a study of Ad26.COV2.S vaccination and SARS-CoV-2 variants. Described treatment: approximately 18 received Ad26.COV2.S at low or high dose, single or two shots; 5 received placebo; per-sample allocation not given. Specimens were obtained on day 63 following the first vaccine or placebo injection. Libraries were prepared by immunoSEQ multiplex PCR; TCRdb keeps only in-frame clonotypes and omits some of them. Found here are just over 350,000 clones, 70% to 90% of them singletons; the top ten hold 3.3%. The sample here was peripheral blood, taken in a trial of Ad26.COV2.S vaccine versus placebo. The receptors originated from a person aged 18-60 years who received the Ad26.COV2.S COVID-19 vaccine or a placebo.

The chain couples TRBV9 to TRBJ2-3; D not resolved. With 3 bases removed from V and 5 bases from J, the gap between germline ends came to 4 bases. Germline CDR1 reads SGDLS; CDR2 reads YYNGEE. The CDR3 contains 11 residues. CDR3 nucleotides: TGTGCCAGCAGCGGGAAAGATACGCAGTATTTT. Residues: CASSGKDTQYF.

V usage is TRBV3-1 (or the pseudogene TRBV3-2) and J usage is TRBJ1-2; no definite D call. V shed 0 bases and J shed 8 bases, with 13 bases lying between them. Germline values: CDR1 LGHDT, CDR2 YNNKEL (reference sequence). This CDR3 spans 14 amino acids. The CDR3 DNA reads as TGTGCCAGCAGCCAAGATAAAGTAAGAAACGGCTACACCTTC. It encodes CASSQDKVRNGYTF.

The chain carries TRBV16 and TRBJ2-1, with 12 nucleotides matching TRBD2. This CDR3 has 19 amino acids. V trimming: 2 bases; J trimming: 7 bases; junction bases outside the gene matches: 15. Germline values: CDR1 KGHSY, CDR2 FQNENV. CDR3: CASSQAASGRAVWGNEQFF. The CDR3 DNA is TGTGCCAGCAGCCAAGCGGCTAGCGGGAGGGCCGTGTGGGGGAATGAGCAGTTCTTC. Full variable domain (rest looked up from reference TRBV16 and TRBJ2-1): GEEVAQTPKHLVRGEGQKAKLYCAPIKGHSYVFWYQQVLKNEFKFLISFQNENVFDETGMPKERFSAKCLPNSPCSLEIQATKLEDSAVYFCASSQAASGRAVWGNEQFFGPGTRLTVL.

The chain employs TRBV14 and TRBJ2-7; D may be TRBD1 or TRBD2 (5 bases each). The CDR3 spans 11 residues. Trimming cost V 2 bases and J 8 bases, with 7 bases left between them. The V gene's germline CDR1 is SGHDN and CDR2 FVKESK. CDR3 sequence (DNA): TGTGCCAGCAGCCAAAAGGGACAGCAGTACTTC. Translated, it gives CASSQKGQQYF.

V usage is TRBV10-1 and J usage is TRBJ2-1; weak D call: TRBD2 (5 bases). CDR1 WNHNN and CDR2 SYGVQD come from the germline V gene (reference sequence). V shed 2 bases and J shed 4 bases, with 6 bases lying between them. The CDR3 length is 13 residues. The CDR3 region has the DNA TGCGCCAGCAGTGAGGGACTTTACAATGAGCAGTTCTTC. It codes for CASSEGLYNEQFF.

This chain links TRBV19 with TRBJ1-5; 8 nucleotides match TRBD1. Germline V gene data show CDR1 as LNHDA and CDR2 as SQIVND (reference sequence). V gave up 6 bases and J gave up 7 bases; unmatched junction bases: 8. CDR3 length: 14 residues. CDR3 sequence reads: CASSSGGAGQPQHF. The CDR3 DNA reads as TGTGCCAGTAGCTCAGGGGGCGCGGGGCAGCCCCAGCATTTT.

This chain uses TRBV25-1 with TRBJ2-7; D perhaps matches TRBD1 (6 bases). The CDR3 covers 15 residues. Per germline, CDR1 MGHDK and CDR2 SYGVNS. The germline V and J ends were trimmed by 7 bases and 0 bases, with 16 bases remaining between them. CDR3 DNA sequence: TGTGCCAGCACCCCAGGGGCCCTGAGCTCCTACGAGCAGTACTTC. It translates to CASTPGALSSYEQYF.

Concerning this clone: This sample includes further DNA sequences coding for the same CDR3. The CDR3 nucleotides are TGCGCCAGCAGCTTGGACAGGGGGAATTCACCCCTCCACTTT. Translated, it gives CASSLDRGNSPLHF. The chain uses TRBV5-1 and TRBJ1-6, with 8 positions matching TRBD1. Germline CDR1 and CDR2: SGHRS and YFSETQ. The length of the CDR3 is 14 residues. J lost 7 bases, V lost 0 bases, and 0 bases had no gene match. The full variable domain, completed using reference TRBV5-1 and TRBJ1-6, is KAGVTQTPRYLIKTRGQQVTLSCSPISGHRSVSWYQQTPGQGLQFLFEYFSETQRNKGNFPGRFSGRQFSNSRSEMNVSTLELGDSALYLCASSLDRGNSPLHFGNGTRLTVT.

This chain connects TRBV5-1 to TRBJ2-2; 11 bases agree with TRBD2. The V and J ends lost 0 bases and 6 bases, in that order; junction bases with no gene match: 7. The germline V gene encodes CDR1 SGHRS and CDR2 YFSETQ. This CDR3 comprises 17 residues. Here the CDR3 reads CASSLVSGGAKAGELFF. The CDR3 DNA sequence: TGCGCCAGCAGCTTGGTTAGCGGGGGGGCGAAAGCCGGGGAGCTGTTTTTT.

CDR3 DNA: TGTGCCAGCAGGACAGGGGACTCTGGAAACACCATATATTTT. Translating it yields CASRTGDSGNTIYF. J is TRBJ1-3 and V is TRBV3-1 (or the pseudogene TRBV3-2), with 8 nucleotides matching TRBD1. Germline V gives CDR1 LGHDT, CDR2 YNNKEL (reference sequence). Losses at the gene ends were 6 bases for V and 0 bases for J; bases not matched to a gene: 1. The CDR3 extends over 14 amino acids.

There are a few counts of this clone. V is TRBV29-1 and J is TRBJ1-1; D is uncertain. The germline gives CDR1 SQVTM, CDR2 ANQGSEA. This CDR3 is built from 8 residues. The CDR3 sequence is CTNTEAFF. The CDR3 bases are TGCACCAACACTGAAGCTTTCTTT. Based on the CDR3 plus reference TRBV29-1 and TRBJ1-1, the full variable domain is SAVISQKPSRDICQRGTSLTIQCQVDSQVTMMFWYRQQPGQSLTLIATANQGSEATYESGFVIDKFPISRPNLTFSTLTVSNMSPEDSSIYLCTNTEAFFGQGTRLTVV.

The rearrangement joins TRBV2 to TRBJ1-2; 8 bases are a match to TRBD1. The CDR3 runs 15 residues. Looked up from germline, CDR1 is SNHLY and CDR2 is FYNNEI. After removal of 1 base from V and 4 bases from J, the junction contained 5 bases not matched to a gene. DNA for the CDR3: TGTGCCAGCAGTGAAGGTACAGGGGGTTTCTATGGCTACACCTTC. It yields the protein CASSEGTGGFYGYTF.

The CDR3 nucleotides are TGTGCCAGCAGTTTGGTGGGGACAGGGGTTAGGGAGCAGTACTTC. Amino acids: CASSLVGTGVREQYF. The chain couples TRBV27 to TRBJ2-7, with 10 bases lining up with TRBD1. Germline V lookup: CDR1 MNHEY, CDR2 SMNVEV (reference sequence). The trim removed 3 bases at V and 7 bases at J, leaving 9 bases unmatched. This CDR3 comprises 15 residues.

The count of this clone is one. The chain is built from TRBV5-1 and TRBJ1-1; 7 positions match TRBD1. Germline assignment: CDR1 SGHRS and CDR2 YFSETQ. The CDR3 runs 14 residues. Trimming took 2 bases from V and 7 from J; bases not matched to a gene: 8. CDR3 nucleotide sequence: TGCGCCAGCAGCTTAAGAGGGGGCGAGGGTGAAGCTTTCTTT. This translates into CASSLRGGEGEAFF.

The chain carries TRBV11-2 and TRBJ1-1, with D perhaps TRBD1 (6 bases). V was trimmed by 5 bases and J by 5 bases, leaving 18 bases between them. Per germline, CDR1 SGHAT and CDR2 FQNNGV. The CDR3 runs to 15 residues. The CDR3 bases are TGTGCCAGCAGCCCAAGGTCACAGGGTCGGACTGAAGCTTTCTTT. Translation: CASSPRSQGRTEAFF.

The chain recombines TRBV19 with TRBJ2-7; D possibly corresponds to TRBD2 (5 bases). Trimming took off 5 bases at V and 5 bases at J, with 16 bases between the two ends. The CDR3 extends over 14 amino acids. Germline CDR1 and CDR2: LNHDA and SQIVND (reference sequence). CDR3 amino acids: CASSHGVAPHEQYF. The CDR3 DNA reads TGTGCCAGTAGTCACGGGGTTGCTCCCCACGAGCAGTACTTC.

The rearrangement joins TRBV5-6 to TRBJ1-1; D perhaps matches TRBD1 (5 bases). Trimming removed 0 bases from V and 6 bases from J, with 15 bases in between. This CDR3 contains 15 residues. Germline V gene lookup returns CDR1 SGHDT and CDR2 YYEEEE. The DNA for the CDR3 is TGTGCCAGCAGCTTGGTGGACTCAGGGTTCCCTGAAGCTTTCTTT. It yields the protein CASSLVDSGFPEAFF.

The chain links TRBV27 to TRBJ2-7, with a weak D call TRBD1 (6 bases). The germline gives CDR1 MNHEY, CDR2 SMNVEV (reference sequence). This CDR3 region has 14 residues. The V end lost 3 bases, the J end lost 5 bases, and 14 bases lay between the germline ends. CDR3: CASSFTGSKDEQYF. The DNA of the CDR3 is TGTGCCAGCAGTTTTACAGGGTCAAAGGACGAGCAGTACTTC.